A selection of T cell receptor beta chains follows, all from one sample in a study of T cells in localized non-small cell lung cancer. Profiled with immunoSEQ multiplex PCR; TCRdb holds only in-frame clones, not every one. The table shows 15,000 to 20,000 clones, with approximately 89% occurring only once. This material consisted of peripheral blood, taken before any cancer treatment. The receptor set was obtained from a man aged 35 to 69 with stage I lung adenocarcinoma. Each CDR3 is given with its conserved first and last residue. The D gene is left open where the match is weak. Part of the rows lack a size; the others show once, few, many or a class for expanded clones.

d_call,clone_size,v_call,j_call,cdr3_aa,cdr3_nt
NA,NA,TRBV18,TRBJ1-5,CASSPEVERPQHF,TGTGCCAGCTCACCGGAGGTTGAAAGGCCCCAGCATTTT
TRBD2,once,TRBV13,TRBJ2-3,CASSLAPGLATDTQYF,TGTGCCAGCAGCTTAGCTCCGGGACTAGCCACAGATACGCAGTATTTT
TRBD1,NA,TRBV14,TRBJ2-2,CASSPKKFGQANTGELFF,TGTGCCAGCAGCCCAAAGAAGTTTGGACAGGCGAACACCGGGGAGCTGTTTTTT
NA,NA,TRBV18,TRBJ2-5,CASSPRPQETQYF,TGTGCCAGCTCACCACGGCCCCAAGAGACCCAGTACTTC
NA,once,TRBV5-8,TRBJ1-5,CASSLVTREGDSNQPQHF,TGTGCCAGCAGCCTCGTTACCCGGGAAGGGGATAGCAATCAGCCCCAGCATTTT
NA,NA,TRBV7-3,TRBJ2-2,CASRPGPLNTGELFF,TGTGCCAGCAGACCGGGACCGCTGAACACCGGGGAGCTGTTTTTT
NA,NA,TRBV7-9,TRBJ2-4,CASSLGFSENIQYF,TGTGCCAGCAGCTTAGGTTTCAGCGAAAACATTCAGTACTTC
NA,NA,TRBV5-1,TRBJ2-1,CASSLGTANEQFF,TGCGCCAGCAGCTTAGGGACCGCCAATGAGCAGTTCTTC
TRBD1,NA,TRBV28,TRBJ1-4,CASSFEGQGNEKLFF,TGTGCCAGCAGTTTTGAGGGACAGGGTAATGAAAAACTGTTTTTT
NA,NA,TRBV19,TRBJ2-4,CASSAETAIQYF,TGTGCCAGTAGTGCTGAGACGGCCATTCAGTACTTC
NA,NA,TRBV4-2,TRBJ1-3,CASSPPTTGNTIYF,TGTGCCAGCAGCCCACCTACCACTGGAAACACCATATATTTT
TRBD2,NA,TRBV11-2,TRBJ2-3,CASSLAAGVSDTQYF,TGTGCCAGCAGCTTAGCGGCGGGGGTCTCGGATACGCAGTATTTT
NA,NA,TRBV27,TRBJ1-6,CASTSRGENSPLHF,TGTGCCAGCACTTCCCGGGGGGAGAATTCACCCCTCCACTTT
NA,NA,TRBV27,TRBJ2-7,CASSLPDGYEQYF,TGTGCCAGCAGTTTACCCGACGGCTACGAGCAGTACTTC
NA,NA,TRBV5-1,TRBJ1-1,CASSLQFNTEAFF,TGCGCCAGCAGCTTGCAGTTCAACACTGAAGCTTTCTTT
NA,NA,TRBV18,TRBJ2-2,CASSVTAGELFF,TGTGCCAGCTCAGTCACGGCCGGGGAGCTGTTTTTT
TRBD2,NA,TRBV7-6,TRBJ2-5,CASSPSAGEGHQETQYF,TGTGCCAGCAGCCCCTCCGCGGGAGAGGGGCACCAAGAGACCCAGTACTTC
TRBD1,NA,TRBV18,TRBJ1-4,CASSLGQGSEKLFF,TGTGCCAGCTCGCTGGGACAGGGGAGTGAAAAACTGTTTTTT
TRBD1,NA,TRBV10-2,TRBJ2-7,CASSEQTGGYPYEQYF,TGCGCCAGCAGTGAGCAGACAGGGGGATACCCCTACGAGCAGTACTTC
TRBD2,NA,TRBV5-1,TRBJ2-2,CASSLGSGRNTGELFF,TGCGCCAGCAGCTTGGGTAGCGGGAGGAACACCGGGGAGCTGTTTTTT
NA,NA,TRBV11-2,TRBJ2-3,CASSSAVDTQYF,TGTGCCAGCAGCTCCGCTGTGGATACGCAGTATTTT
TRBD1,few,TRBV14,TRBJ2-3,CASSPQVTGGQYF,TGTGCCAGCAGCCCGCAAGTCACAGGGGGTCAGTATTTT
NA,NA,TRBV6-5,TRBJ2-7,CASRDNKGSYEQYF,TGTGCCAGCAGGGACAATAAAGGCTCCTACGAGCAGTACTTC
NA,NA,TRBV18,TRBJ1-1,CASSPTLQGSNTEAFF,TGTGCCAGCTCACCTACCCTCCAGGGATCGAACACTGAAGCTTTCTTT
NA,NA,TRBV27,TRBJ2-1,CASSLSSGPYNEQFF,TGTGCCAGCAGTTTATCGTCGGGACCTTACAATGAGCAGTTCTTC
TRBD1,few,TRBV19,TRBJ1-2,CASTDQGAPGGYTF,TGTGCCAGTACCGACCAGGGGGCGCCCGGCGGCTACACCTTC
TRBD1,NA,TRBV12-5,TRBJ2-1,CASGHAGTGISNEQFF,TGTGCTAGTGGTCATGCCGGGACAGGGATTTCCAATGAGCAGTTCTTC
TRBD2,NA,TRBV2,TRBJ2-1,CASWGGSANEQFF,TGTGCCAGCTGGGGCGGGAGTGCGAATGAGCAGTTCTTC
NA,NA,TRBV9,TRBJ1-1,CASSAQTNLMNTEAFF,TGTGCCAGCAGCGCCCAGACAAACCTCATGAACACTGAAGCTTTCTTT
NA,NA,TRBV14,TRBJ2-4,CASSQEGDGKNIQYF,TGTGCCAGCAGCCAAGAAGGAGACGGGAAAAACATTCAGTACTTC
NA,NA,TRBV2,TRBJ1-2,CASSTGPNYGYTF,TGTGCCAGCAGTACAGGGCCTAACTATGGCTACACCTTC
NA,NA,TRBV21-1,TRBJ2-1,CASSKARGRCELDNEQFF,TGTGCCAGCAGCAAAGCGCGTGGCCGGTGTGAACTAGACAATGAGCAGTTCTTC
NA,NA,TRBV29-1,TRBJ2-7,CSVEGGTLYEQYF,TGCAGCGTTGAAGGTGGGACACTCTACGAGCAGTACTTC
NA,NA,TRBV19,TRBJ2-7,CASMVRGRTDEQYF,TGTGCCAGTATGGTAAGGGGAAGAACGGACGAGCAGTACTTC
TRBD2,NA,TRBV7-8,TRBJ2-3,CASSTGLAGGADTQYF,TGTGCCAGCAGCACAGGACTAGCGGGGGGGGCAGATACGCAGTATTTT
NA,NA,TRBV2,TRBJ1-5,CASSLSATGNQPQHF,TGTGCCAGCAGTCTCTCGGCGACGGGGAATCAGCCCCAGCATTTT
NA,NA,TRBV7-8,TRBJ1-6,CASSLVAQSSYNSPLHF,TGTGCCAGCAGCTTAGTGGCACAGAGCTCCTATAATTCACCCCTCCACTTT
NA,NA,TRBV30,TRBJ1-2,CAWNPLAGYGYTF,TGTGCCTGGAACCCCCTGGCGGGCTATGGCTACACCTTC
NA,once,TRBV9,TRBJ2-7,CASSGQSSYEQYF,TGTGCCAGCAGCGGACAGAGCTCCTACGAGCAGTACTTC
TRBD2,NA,TRBV27,TRBJ2-3,CASSLRGGPINTQYF,TGTGCCAGCAGTTTACGGGGGGGGCCAATAAATACGCAGTATTTT
NA,NA,TRBV6-1,TRBJ1-3,CASRAGSGNTIYF,TGTGCCAGCCGGGCAGGCTCTGGAAACACCATATATTTT
NA,NA,TRBV9,TRBJ1-1,CASSVVLGPATEAFF,TGTGCCAGCAGCGTAGTTTTGGGTCCCGCCACTGAAGCTTTCTTT
NA,NA,TRBV11-2,TRBJ2-7,CASSLDNGPYEQYF,TGTGCCAGCAGCTTAGATAATGGCCCCTACGAGCAGTACTTC
NA,NA,TRBV5-1,TRBJ2-5,CASSPERGRLGETQYF,TGCGCCAGCAGCCCTGAACGAGGACGGTTGGGAGAGACCCAGTACTTC
NA,NA,TRBV27,TRBJ1-4,CASSLGPSGQDEKLFF,TGTGCCAGTTCTTTGGGCCCCTCAGGCCAAGATGAAAAACTGTTTTTT
NA,NA,TRBV2,TRBJ2-2,CASSEHQGGTGELFF,TGTGCCAGCAGTGAACACCAGGGGGGCACCGGGGAGCTGTTTTTT